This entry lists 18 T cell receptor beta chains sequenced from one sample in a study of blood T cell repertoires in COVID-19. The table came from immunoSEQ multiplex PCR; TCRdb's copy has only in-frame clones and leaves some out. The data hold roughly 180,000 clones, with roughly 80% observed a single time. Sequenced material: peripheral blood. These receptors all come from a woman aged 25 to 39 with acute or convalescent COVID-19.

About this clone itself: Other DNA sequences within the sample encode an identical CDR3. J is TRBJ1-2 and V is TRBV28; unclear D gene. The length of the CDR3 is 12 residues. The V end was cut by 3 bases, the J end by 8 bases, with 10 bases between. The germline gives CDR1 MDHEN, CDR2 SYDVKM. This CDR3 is CASSLAGYGYTF. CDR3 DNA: TGTGCCAGCAGTTTGGCCGGGTACGGCTACACCTTC.

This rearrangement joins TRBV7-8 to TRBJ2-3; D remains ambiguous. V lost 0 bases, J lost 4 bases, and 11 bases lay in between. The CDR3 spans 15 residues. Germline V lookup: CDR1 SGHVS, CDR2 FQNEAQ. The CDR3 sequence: CASSLALSFPDTQYF. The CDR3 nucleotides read TGTGCCAGCAGCTTAGCTCTTTCCTTCCCAGATACGCAGTATTTT.

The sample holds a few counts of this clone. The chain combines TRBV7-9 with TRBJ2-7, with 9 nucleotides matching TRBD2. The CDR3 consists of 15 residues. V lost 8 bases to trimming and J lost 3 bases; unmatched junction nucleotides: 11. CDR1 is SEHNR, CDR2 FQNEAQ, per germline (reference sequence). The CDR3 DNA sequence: TGTGCCAGCGCCCACGAGGGACTAGCTATCTACGAGCAGTACTTC. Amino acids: CASAHEGLAIYEQYF.

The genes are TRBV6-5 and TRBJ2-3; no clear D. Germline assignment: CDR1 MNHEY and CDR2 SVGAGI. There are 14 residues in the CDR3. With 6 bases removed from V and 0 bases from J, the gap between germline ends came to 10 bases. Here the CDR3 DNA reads TGTGCCAGCAGGACCGGAGTTAGCACAGATACGCAGTATTTT. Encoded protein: CASRTGVSTDTQYF.

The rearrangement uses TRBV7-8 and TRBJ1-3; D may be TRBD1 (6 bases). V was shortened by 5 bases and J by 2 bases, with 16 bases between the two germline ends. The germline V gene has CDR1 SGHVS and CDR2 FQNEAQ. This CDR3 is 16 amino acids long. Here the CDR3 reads CASSVSTGITGNTIYF. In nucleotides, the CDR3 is TGTGCCAGCAGCGTATCCACAGGGATTACTGGAAACACCATATATTTT.

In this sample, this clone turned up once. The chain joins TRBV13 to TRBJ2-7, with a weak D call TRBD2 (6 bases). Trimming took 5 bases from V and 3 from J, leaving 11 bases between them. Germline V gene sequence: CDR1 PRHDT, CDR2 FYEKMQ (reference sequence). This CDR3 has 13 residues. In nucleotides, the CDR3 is TGTGCCAGCAGCGGGGGACTTAGCTACGAGCAGTACTTC. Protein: CASSGGLSYEQYF.

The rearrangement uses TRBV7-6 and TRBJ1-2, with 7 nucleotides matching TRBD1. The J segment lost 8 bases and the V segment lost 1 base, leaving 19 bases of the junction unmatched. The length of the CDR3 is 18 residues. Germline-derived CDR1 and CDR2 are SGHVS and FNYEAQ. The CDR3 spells CASSLGVVGTASLEGYTF. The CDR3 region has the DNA TGTGCCAGCAGCTTAGGAGTAGTGGGGACAGCTTCTCTTGAGGGCTACACCTTC.

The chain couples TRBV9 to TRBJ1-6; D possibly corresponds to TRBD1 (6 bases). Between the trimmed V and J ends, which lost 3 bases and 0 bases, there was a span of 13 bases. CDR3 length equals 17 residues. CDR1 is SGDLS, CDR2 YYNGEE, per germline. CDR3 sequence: CASSATQGSSYNSPLHF. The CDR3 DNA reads TGTGCCAGCAGCGCGACCCAGGGGAGCTCCTATAATTCACCCCTCCACTTT.

The CDR3 DNA reads TGTGCCAGCAGCTTAGATGTCCTAGCGGGGTGGCATGAGCAGTTCTTC. Encoded protein: CASSLDVLAGWHEQFF. The J gene is TRBJ2-1, the V gene TRBV7-6; 9 bases map to TRBD2. V was clipped by 1 base and J by 8 bases; unmatched bases: 9. The CDR3 runs 16 residues. CDR1 and CDR2 from the germline V gene are SGHVS and FNYEAQ. Full variable domain (rest looked up from reference TRBV7-6 and TRBJ2-1): GAGVSQSPRYKVTKRGQDVALRCDPISGHVSLYWYRQALGQGPEFLTYFNYEAQQDKSGLPNDRFSAERPEGSISTLTIQRTEQRDSAMYRCASSLDVLAGWHEQFFGPGTRLTVL.

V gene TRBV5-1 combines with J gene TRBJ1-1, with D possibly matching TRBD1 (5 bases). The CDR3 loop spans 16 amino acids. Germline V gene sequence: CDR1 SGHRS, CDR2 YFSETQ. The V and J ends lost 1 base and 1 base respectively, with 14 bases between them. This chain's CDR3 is CASSLRVQGQNTEAFF. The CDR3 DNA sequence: TGCGCCAGCAGCTTGCGTGTCCAGGGCCAGAACACTGAAGCTTTCTTT.

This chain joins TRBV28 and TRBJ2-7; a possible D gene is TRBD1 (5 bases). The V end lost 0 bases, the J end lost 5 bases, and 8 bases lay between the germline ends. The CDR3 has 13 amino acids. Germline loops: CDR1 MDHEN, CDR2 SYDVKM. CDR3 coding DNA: TGTGCCAGCAGTTTATGGGCAGGGAACGAGCAGTACTTC. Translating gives CASSLWAGNEQYF.

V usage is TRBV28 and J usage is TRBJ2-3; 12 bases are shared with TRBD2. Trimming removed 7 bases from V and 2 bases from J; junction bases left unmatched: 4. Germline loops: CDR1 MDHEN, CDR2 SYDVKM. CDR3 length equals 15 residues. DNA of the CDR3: TGTGCCAGCAAGAGACTAGCGGGAGTCACAGATACGCAGTATTTT. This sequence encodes CASKRLAGVTDTQYF.

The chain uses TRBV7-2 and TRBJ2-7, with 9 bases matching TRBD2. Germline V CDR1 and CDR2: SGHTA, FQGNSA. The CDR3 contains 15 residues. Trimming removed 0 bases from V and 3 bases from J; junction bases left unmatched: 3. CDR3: CASSLATSGIYEQYF. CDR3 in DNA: TGTGCCAGCAGCTTAGCGACTAGCGGTATCTACGAGCAGTACTTC.

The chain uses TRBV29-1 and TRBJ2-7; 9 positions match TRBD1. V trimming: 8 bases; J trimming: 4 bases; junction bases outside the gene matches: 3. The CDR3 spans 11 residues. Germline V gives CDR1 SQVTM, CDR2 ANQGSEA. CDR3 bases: TGCAGCACAGGGGGCGGGTACGAGCAGTACTTC. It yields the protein CSTGGGYEQYF.

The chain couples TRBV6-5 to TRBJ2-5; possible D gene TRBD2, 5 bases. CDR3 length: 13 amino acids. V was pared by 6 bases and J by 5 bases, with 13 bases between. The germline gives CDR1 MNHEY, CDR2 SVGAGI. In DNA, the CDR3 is TGTGCCAGCAGAGGACCGCCGGGGGAGACCCAGTACTTC. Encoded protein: CASRGPPGETQYF.

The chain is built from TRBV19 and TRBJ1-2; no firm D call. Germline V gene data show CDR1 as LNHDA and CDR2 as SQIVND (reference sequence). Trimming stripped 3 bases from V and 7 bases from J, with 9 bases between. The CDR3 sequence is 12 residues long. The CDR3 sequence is CASSIGEAGYTF. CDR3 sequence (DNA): TGTGCCAGTAGTATTGGGGAGGCTGGCTACACCTTC.

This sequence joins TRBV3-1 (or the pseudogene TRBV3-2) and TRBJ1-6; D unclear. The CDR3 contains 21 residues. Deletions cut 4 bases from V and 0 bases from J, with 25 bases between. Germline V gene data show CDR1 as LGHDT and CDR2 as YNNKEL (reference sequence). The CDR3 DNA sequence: TGTGCCAGCAGCCGCAGGTCAGGTCGAGGGCGCCTATCCTCCTATAATTCACCCCTCCACTTT. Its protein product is CASSRRSGRGRLSSYNSPLHF.

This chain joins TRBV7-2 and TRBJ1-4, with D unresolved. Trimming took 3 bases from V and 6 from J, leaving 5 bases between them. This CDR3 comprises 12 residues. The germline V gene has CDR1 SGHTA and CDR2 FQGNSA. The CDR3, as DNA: TGTGCCAGCAGCTTGGGCGATGAAAAACTGTTTTTT. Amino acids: CASSLGDEKLFF.